The rows below give T cell receptor beta chains drawn from one sample of a study of control samples from healthy donors and cancer patients. Only in-frame clones appear in the TCRdb table, and some are missing; sequencing was by immunoSEQ multiplex PCR. The data show fewer than 200,000 clones, with 85% to 90% seen just once and more than 1.3% held by the top ten. The sequencing input was blood. Source of these receptors: a woman aged 45-59 years in good health. Each CDR3 is given with its conserved first and last residue.

j_gene: TRBJ1-5; v_gene: TRBV29-1; CDR3aa: CSVLDRANQPQHF
j_gene: TRBJ1-5; v_gene: TRBV6-1; CDR3aa: CASSGGTPKKPSNQPQHF
j_gene: TRBJ1-6; v_gene: TRBV28; CDR3aa: CASSVIFTGGDAHF
j_gene: TRBJ1-1; v_gene: TRBV28; CDR3aa: CASQDRNTEAFF
j_gene: TRBJ1-2; v_gene: TRBV5-1; CDR3aa: CASSLTSAYGYTF
j_gene: TRBJ1-5; v_gene: TRBV6-5; CDR3aa: CASGQGGYSNQPQHF
j_gene: TRBJ1-1; v_gene: TRBV27; CDR3aa: CASSLEWQPNTEAFF
j_gene: TRBJ2-1; v_gene: TRBV7-2; CDR3aa: CASRRNPGLAAEGEQFF
j_gene: TRBJ1-5; v_gene: TRBV28; CDR3aa: CASSFMFNQPQHF
j_gene: TRBJ1-3; v_gene: TRBV7-2; CDR3aa: CASSFQQSFSGNTIYF
j_gene: TRBJ2-7; v_gene: TRBV6-5; CDR3aa: CASSRRRTGHYEQYF
j_gene: TRBJ2-1; v_gene: TRBV24-1; CDR3aa: CATSSGDINYNEQFF
j_gene: TRBJ1-5; v_gene: TRBV5-5; CDR3aa: CASSPLGGDSNQPQHF
j_gene: TRBJ2-5; v_gene: TRBV12-3/TRBV12-4; CDR3aa: CASSSGLQETQYF
j_gene: TRBJ2-1; v_gene: TRBV7-6; CDR3aa: CASSLVGGGAPYNEQFF
j_gene: TRBJ2-7; v_gene: TRBV5-5; CDR3aa: CASSEAGTGIYEQYF
j_gene: TRBJ2-7; v_gene: TRBV7-2; CDR3aa: CASSSPREGEQKTWFGQYF
j_gene: TRBJ1-2; v_gene: TRBV6-5; CDR3aa: CASSYSRGVGVYGYTF
j_gene: TRBJ2-3; v_gene: TRBV10-3; CDR3aa: CAISDRQGVITDTQYF
j_gene: TRBJ2-3; v_gene: TRBV24-1; CDR3aa: CATSDSGRGPTDTQYF
j_gene: TRBJ2-1; v_gene: TRBV29-1; CDR3aa: CSVLASGSFAEQFF
j_gene: TRBJ2-7; v_gene: TRBV11-3; CDR3aa: CASSVPGLGTYEQYF
j_gene: TRBJ1-5; v_gene: TRBV4-1; CDR3aa: CASSQDWTGQNNQPQHF